These T cell receptor beta chains were read from a single sample in a study of cytomegalovirus exposure and HLA in healthy donors. Only in-frame clones appear in the TCRdb table, and some are missing; sequencing was by immunoSEQ multiplex PCR. Of approximately 130,000 clones in the sample, roughly four fifths are singletons; the top ten hold more than 1.5%. Input material: PBMCs. These receptors came from a man aged 40-49 years in good health and CMV-seronegative. The conserved cysteine and the conserved F or W are not part of the CDR3 here.

15,TRBV5-1,TRBJ2-1,ASSIPTLGQGIDEQF
13,TRBV28,TRBJ1-1,ASREAGPPHTEAF
12,TRBV6-5,TRBJ1-2,ASNAGTGGYGYT
12,TRBV30,TRBJ2-6,AWVDRGGANGLT
10,TRBV5-1,TRBJ2-5,ASSFSQETQY
13,TRBV19,TRBJ2-3,ASMTWRGATDTQY
13,TRBV9,TRBJ2-2,ASETSGTGAGELF
12,TRBV19,TRBJ2-3,ASSSGSGTDTQY
11,TRBV18,TRBJ1-1,ASSLDRNTEAF
13,TRBV7-9,TRBJ1-4,ASSSRQGVFEKLF
14,TRBV15,TRBJ1-2,ATSRDLVQGAYGYT
14,TRBV30,TRBJ1-3,AWSVWGTGAGNTIY
13,TRBV9,TRBJ2-1,ASSVRSGGYNEQF
12,TRBV7-9,TRBJ2-7,ASSLAGGPDEQY
15,TRBV7-3,TRBJ2-1,ASSLSAGVEVYNEQF
9,TRBV20-1,TRBJ2-3,SARAGTRGN
12,TRBV6-1,TRBJ1-6,ASSSGGMDSPLH
16,TRBV21-1,TRBJ1-6,ASITGGPPPYIDSPLH
12,TRBV6-5,TRBJ1-1,ASSYSTPRSQAF
11,TRBV29-1,TRBJ2-7,SVELQGTYEQY